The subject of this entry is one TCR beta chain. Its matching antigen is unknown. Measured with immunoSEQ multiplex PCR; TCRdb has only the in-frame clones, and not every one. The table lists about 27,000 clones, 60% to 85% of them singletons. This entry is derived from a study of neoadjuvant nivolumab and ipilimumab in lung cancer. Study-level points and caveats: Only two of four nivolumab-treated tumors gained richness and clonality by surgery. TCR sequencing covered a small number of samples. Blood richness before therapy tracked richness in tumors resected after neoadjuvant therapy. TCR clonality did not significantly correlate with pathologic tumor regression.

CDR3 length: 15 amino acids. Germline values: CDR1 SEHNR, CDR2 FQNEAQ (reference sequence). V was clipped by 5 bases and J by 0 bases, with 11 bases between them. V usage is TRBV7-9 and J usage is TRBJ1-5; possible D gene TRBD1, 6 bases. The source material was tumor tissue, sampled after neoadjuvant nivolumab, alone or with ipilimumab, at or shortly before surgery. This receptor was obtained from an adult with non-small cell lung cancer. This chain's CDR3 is CASSQQGNSNQPQHF. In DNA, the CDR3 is TGTGCCAGCAGCCAACAGGGTAATAGCAATCAGCCCCAGCATTTT.